Listed here is a single TCR beta chain. This specimen belongs to a study of blood T cell repertoires in COVID-19. The length of the CDR3 is 12 residues. Germline V lookup: CDR1 LGHDT, CDR2 YNNKEL (reference sequence). V was pared by 8 bases and J by 1 base, with 8 bases between. Clones were read by immunoSEQ multiplex PCR, and TCRdb kept only the in-frame ones, dropping some. The sample carries around 78,000 clones, 82% recorded once. The receptor was derived from a human donor in a cohort sampled during active COVID-19. Sequenced input: peripheral blood. This rearrangement joins TRBV3-1 (or the pseudogene TRBV3-2) to TRBJ2-5; D is perhaps TRBD2 (6 bases). The CDR3 region has the DNA TGTGCCAGCGGGGGGAGCCAAGAGACCCAGTACTTC. Translation gives CASGGSQETQYF.